Listed below are T cell receptor beta chains from one sample, sequenced in a study of T-cell reconstitution after alpha-beta-depleted transplantation in children. TCRdb fed the PCR reads into MiXCR, producing one record per CDR3 protein. Of around 420,000 distinct CDR3 sequences in the sample, 15% to 20% were seen once. Sequenced material: PBMCs, mostly from graft donor cells, taken 360 days after TCRalphabeta/CD19-depleted stem cell transplant. The receptors originated from a boy under two years old who had a stem cell transplant for Wiskott-Aldrich syndrome, so the T cells may come from the graft donor. The CDR3 runs from the conserved cysteine through the conserved F or W. Fields, in order: clone size, J gene, V gene, D gene, CDR3 protein, CDR3 DNA. The D gene is left open where the match is weak. Where a row states a size, it is once, few, many or the class of an expanded clone; other rows omit it.

few	TRBJ2-7	TRBV4-3	TRBD2	CASSQEGRSGRFHEQYF	TGCGCCAGCAGCCAAGAAGGTCGTAGCGGGAGGTTTCACGAGCAGTACTTC
NA	TRBJ2-1	TRBV10-2	NA	CASRWGVRDEQFF	TGCGCCAGCAGGTGGGGGGTTCGGGATGAGCAGTTCTTC
few	TRBJ2-4	TRBV11-2	TRBD1	CASSSRGNLWTGEAKNIQYF	TGTGCCAGCAGCTCCCGCGGGAATCTTTGGACAGGGGAAGCCAAAAACATTCAGTACTTC
few	TRBJ2-7	TRBV12-3/TRBV12-4	NA	CASGPPYEQYF	TGTGCCAGCGGCCCCCCTTACGAGCAGTACTTC
few	TRBJ1-5	TRBV6-1	NA	CASSTGYQPQRF	TGTGCCAGCAGCACAGGGTATCAGCCCCAGCGTTTT
NA	TRBJ2-2	TRBV20-1	NA	CSASLRKTGELFF	TGCAGTGCTAGCCTGCGGAAGACCGGGGAGCTGTTTTTT
many	TRBJ2-3	TRBV5-1	NA	CASSLVRGTSADTQYF	TGCGCCAGCAGCTTGGTGAGGGGCACCTCCGCAGATACGCAGTATTTT
few	TRBJ1-2	TRBV6-5	TRBD1	CASSFPTGLGGYTF	TGTGCCAGCAGTTTCCCGACAGGGTTGGGTGGCTACACCTTC
NA	TRBJ2-3	TRBV10-3	NA	CAIRGSGSSTDTQYF	TGTGCCATCAGGGGTAGCGGAAGTAGCACAGATACGCAGTATTTT
few	TRBJ2-2	TRBV12-3/TRBV12-4	NA	CASKTPGLPNTGELFF	TGTGCCAGCAAAACCCCGGGACTGCCGAACACCGGGGAGCTGTTTTTT
NA	TRBJ2-7	TRBV7-2	NA	CASSSYGSPYEQYF	TGTGCCAGCAGCTCCTACGGCTCCCCCTACGAGCAGTACTTC
NA	TRBJ2-7	TRBV2	NA	CASRARQGGYEQYF	TGTGCCAGCAGAGCCCGGCAGGGCGGATACGAGCAGTACTTC
many	TRBJ2-1	TRBV24-1	NA	CATSEGGQTGNEQFF	TGTGCCACCAGTGAGGGCGGACAGACGGGCAATGAGCAGTTCTTC
NA	TRBJ2-5	TRBV12-3/TRBV12-4	NA	CASGEIETQYF	TGTGCCAGCGGAGAAATTGAGACCCAGTACTTC
few	TRBJ2-5	TRBV11-1	TRBD2	CASSLGPLAGGTRQETQYF	TGTGCCAGCAGCTTAGGGCCCCTAGCGGGAGGGACTCGCCAAGAGACCCAGTACTTC
NA	TRBJ2-7	TRBV4-2	NA	CASSQGSSTESYEQYF	TGTGCCAGCAGCCAAGGTTCATCAACGGAATCCTACGAGCAGTACTTC
few	TRBJ2-6	TRBV5-1	TRBD2	CASSPSGGRANVLTF	TGCGCCAGCAGCCCTTCGGGGGGTAGGGCCAACGTCCTGACTTTC
few	TRBJ1-5	TRBV2	NA	CASSVIASNQPQHF	TGTGCCAGCAGTGTGATCGCAAGCAATCAGCCCCAGCATTTT
many	TRBJ2-1	TRBV15	NA	CATLRDKGYGEQFF	TGTGCCACCCTACGGGACAAGGGATATGGTGAGCAGTTCTTC
NA	TRBJ2-7	TRBV6-2/TRBV6-3	TRBD2	CASRPGTNYEQYF	TGTGCCAGCAGACCCGGGACTAACTACGAGCAGTACTTC
many	TRBJ2-1	TRBV9	NA	CASSVGVGRGRNEQFF	TGTGCCAGCAGCGTAGGAGTCGGGAGAGGACGGAATGAGCAGTTCTTC
NA	TRBJ1-1	TRBV5-1	NA	CASSWGQGSRGAFF	TGCGCCAGCAGCTGGGGACAAGGGAGTCGCGGAGCTTTCTTT
few	TRBJ2-1	TRBV9	NA	CASSVHRRGGPAPYNEQFF	TGTGCCAGCAGCGTACATCGTAGGGGGGGCCCGGCCCCTTACAATGAGCAGTTCTTC
NA	TRBJ2-7	TRBV10-2	NA	CASIPGRRLYEQYF	TGCGCCAGCATTCCGGGACGGAGACTCTACGAGCAGTACTTC
few	TRBJ2-3	TRBV6-5	TRBD2	CASSYSTSESTDTQYF	TGTGCCAGCAGTTACTCGACTAGCGAGAGCACAGATACGCAGTATTTT
few	TRBJ2-7	TRBV6-1	TRBD2	CASSTVGGSSYEQYF	TGTGCCAGCAGTACCGTTGGCGGGAGCTCCTACGAGCAGTACTTC
NA	TRBJ2-2	TRBV7-9	NA	CASSGHVAGPNTGELFF	TGTGCCAGCAGCGGTCACGTTGCGGGGCCGAACACCGGGGAGCTGTTTTTT
NA	TRBJ2-7	TRBV19	NA	CASSIFHRPPYEQYF	TGTGCCAGTAGTATCTTCCACAGGCCTCCCTACGAGCAGTACTTC
NA	TRBJ2-2	TRBV7-9	NA	CASSFVKDTGELFF	TGTGCCAGCAGCTTCGTCAAGGACACCGGGGAGCTGTTTTTT
many	TRBJ2-1	TRBV6-5	NA	CASRAFNEQFF	TGTGCCAGCAGAGCCTTCAATGAGCAGTTCTTC
NA	TRBJ2-7	TRBV6-5	TRBD1	CASSSGTGKSSYEQYF	TGTGCCAGCAGTTCCGGGACAGGGAAGAGCTCCTACGAGCAGTACTTC
few	TRBJ2-1	TRBV5-6	TRBD2	CASSLGTSGGRSYNEQFF	TGTGCCAGCAGCTTAGGGACTAGCGGGGGGCGTTCCTACAATGAGCAGTTCTTC
NA	TRBJ2-3	TRBV7-9	TRBD1	CASSRRTGPLRTDTQYF	TGTGCCAGCAGCCGCCGGACAGGGCCACTACGCACAGATACGCAGTATTTT
few	TRBJ2-3	TRBV6-1	NA	CASSTKPGRAWGTDTQYF	TGTGCCAGCAGTACAAAACCGGGCCGCGCTTGGGGCACAGATACGCAGTATTTT
NA	TRBJ2-7	TRBV7-2	TRBD1	CASSLARTGDEQYF	TGTGCCAGCAGCTTAGCGCGGACAGGGGACGAGCAGTACTTC
NA	TRBJ2-7	TRBV15	NA	CATSRGGALDHEQYF	TGTGCCACCAGCAGAGGCGGGGCGCTGGATCACGAGCAGTACTTC
many	TRBJ2-2	TRBV20-1	NA	CSASRGLPNTGELFF	TGCAGTGCTAGCCGCGGACTCCCGAACACCGGGGAGCTGTTTTTT
few	TRBJ1-1	TRBV6-5	NA	CASSYRAENTEAFF	TGTGCCAGCAGTTACAGGGCCGAGAACACTGAAGCTTTCTTT
NA	TRBJ2-2	TRBV5-1	NA	CASSLRATVAGAGELFF	TGCGCCAGCAGCTTACGAGCGACAGTTGCTGGCGCCGGGGAGCTGTTTTTT
many	TRBJ2-5	TRBV10-3	NA	CASSGDQETQYF	TGTGCCAGTTCAGGGGACCAAGAGACCCAGTACTTC
NA	TRBJ2-7	TRBV20-1	TRBD1	CSATKTGQNFEQYF	TGCAGTGCTACGAAGACAGGGCAGAATTTCGAGCAGTACTTC
NA	TRBJ1-5	TRBV19	TRBD1	CASSKRDRVLRQPQHF	TGTGCCAGTAGTAAACGGGACAGAGTCCTCCGACAGCCCCAGCATTTT